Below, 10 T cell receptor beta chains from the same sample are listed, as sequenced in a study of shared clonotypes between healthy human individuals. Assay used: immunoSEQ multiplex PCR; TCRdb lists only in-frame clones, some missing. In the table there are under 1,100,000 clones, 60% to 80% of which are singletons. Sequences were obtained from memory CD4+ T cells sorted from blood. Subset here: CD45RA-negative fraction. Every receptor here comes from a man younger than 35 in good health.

CDR3 in DNA: TGTGCCAGCAGCCTAGTTTGGGGCGGGGGCCGTGATACGCAGTATTTT. The encoded protein is CASSLVWGGGRDTQYF. V and J are TRBV7-2 and TRBJ2-3, with a tentative D call TRBD2 (7 bases). The CDR3 consists of 16 residues. Trimming left V 5 bases short and J 6 bases short, with 21 bases between. Germline V gene sequence: CDR1 SGHTA, CDR2 FQGNSA.

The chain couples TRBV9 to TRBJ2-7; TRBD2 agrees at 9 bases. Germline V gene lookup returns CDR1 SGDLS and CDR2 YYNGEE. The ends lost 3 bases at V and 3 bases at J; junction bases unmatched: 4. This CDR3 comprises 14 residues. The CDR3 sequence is CASSEGLAGYEQYF. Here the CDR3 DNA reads TGTGCCAGCAGCGAGGGACTAGCAGGCTACGAGCAGTACTTC.

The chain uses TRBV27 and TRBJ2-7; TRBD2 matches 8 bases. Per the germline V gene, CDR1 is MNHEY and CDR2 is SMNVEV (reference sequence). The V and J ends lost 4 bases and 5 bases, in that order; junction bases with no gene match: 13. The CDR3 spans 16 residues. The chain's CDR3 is CASSSTPGLVANEQYF. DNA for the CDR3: TGTGCCAGCAGTTCTACCCCGGGACTAGTCGCTAACGAGCAGTACTTC.

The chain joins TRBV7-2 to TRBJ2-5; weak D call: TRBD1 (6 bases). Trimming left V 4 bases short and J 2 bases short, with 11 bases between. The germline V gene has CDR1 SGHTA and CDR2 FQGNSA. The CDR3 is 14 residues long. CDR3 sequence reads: CASSSYGQQETQYF. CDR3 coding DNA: TGTGCCAGCAGCTCGTACGGACAGCAAGAGACCCAGTACTTC. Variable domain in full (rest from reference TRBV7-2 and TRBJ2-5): GAGVSQSPSNKVTEKGKDVELRCDPISGHTALYWYRQSLGQGLEFLIYFQGNSAPDKSGLPSDRFSAERTGGSVSTLTIQRTQQEDSAVYLCASSSYGQQETQYFGPGTRLLVL.

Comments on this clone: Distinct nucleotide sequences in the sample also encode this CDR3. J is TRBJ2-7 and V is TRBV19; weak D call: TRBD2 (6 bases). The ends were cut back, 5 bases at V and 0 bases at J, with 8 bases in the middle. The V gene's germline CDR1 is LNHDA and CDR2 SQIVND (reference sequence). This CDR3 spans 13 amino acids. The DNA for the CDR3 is TGTGCCAGTAGTCGGGGGAGCTCCTACGAGCAGTACTTC. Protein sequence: CASSRGSSYEQYF.

The CDR3 sequence: CASSPLWTIYNEQFF. In DNA, the CDR3 is TGTGCCAGCAGTCCGCTTTGGACTATCTACAATGAGCAGTTCTTC. The chain uses TRBV28 and TRBJ2-1; a weak D match, TRBD2 (6 bases). The germline CDR1 and CDR2 sequences are MDHEN and SYDVKM. The CDR3 runs 15 residues. V shed 5 bases and J shed 3 bases, with 14 bases lying between them.

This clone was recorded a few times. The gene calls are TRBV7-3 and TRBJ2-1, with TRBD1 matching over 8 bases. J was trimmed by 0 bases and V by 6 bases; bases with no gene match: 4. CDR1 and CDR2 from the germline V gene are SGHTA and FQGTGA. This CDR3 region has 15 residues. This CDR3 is CASSPDRGSYNEQFF. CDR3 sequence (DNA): TGTGCCAGCAGTCCCGACAGGGGCTCCTACAATGAGCAGTTCTTC.

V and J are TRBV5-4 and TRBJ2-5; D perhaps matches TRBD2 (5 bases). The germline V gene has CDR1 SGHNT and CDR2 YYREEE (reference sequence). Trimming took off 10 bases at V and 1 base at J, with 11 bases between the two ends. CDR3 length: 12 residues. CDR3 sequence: CASGVAQETQYF. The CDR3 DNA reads TGTGCCTCCGGGGTAGCCCAAGAGACCCAGTACTTC.

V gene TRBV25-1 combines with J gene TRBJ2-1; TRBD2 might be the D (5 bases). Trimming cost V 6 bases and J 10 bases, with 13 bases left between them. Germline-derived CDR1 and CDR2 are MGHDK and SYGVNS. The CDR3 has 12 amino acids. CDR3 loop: CASREDSSEQFF. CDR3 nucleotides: TGTGCCAGCAGAGAGGACTCGAGCGAGCAGTTCTTC.

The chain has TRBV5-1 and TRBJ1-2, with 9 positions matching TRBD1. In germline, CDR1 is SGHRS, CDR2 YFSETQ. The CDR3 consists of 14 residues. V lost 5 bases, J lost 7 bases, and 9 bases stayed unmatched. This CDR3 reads CASSPTGQGSGYTF. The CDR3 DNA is TGCGCCAGCAGTCCTACGGGACAGGGCTCTGGCTACACCTTC. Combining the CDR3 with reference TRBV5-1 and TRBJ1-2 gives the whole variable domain KAGVTQTPRYLIKTRGQQVTLSCSPISGHRSVSWYQQTPGQGLQFLFEYFSETQRNKGNFPGRFSGRQFSNSRSEMNVSTLELGDSALYLCASSPTGQGSGYTFGSGTRLTVV.